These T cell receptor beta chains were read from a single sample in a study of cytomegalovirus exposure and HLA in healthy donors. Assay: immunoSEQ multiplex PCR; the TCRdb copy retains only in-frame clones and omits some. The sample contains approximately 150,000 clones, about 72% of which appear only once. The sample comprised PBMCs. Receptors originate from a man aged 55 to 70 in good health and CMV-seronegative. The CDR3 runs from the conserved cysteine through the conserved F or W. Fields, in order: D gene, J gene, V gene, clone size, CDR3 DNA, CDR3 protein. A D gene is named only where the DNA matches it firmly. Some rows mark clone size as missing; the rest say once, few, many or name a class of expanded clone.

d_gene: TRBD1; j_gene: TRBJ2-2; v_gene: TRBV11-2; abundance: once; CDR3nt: TGTGCCAGCAGCCAGGACAGGGTGAACACCGGGGAGCTGTTTTTT; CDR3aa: CASSQDRVNTGELFF
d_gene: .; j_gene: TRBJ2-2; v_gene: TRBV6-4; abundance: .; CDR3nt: TGTGCCAGCAGTGCCCAACACACAGGGATCGGGGAGCTGTTTTTT; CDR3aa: CASSAQHTGIGELFF
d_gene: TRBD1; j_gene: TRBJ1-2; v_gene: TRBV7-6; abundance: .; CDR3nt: TGTGCCAGCAGCGTCGGGACAGGATATGGCTACACCTTC; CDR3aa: CASSVGTGYGYTF
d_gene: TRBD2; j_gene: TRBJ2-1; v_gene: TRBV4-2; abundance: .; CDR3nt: TGTGCCAGCAGCCAAGCCACCGGGACTAGCGGGGGGGCCAGGAATGAGCAGTTCTTC; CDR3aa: CASSQATGTSGGARNEQFF
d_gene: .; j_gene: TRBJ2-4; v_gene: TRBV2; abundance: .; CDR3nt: TGTGCCAGCAGTGAAGGGGGGGGCGTCCAAAACATTCAGTACTTC; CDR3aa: CASSEGGGVQNIQYF
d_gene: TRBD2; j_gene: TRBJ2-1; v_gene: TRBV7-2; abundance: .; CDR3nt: TGTGCCAGCAGCAGGACTAGCGGATACAATGAGCAGTTCTTC; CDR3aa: CASSRTSGYNEQFF
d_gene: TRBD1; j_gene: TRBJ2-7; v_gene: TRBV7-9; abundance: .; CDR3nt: TGTGCCAGCAGCAAAGGAGGACAGGGGAACGAGCAGTACTTC; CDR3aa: CASSKGGQGNEQYF
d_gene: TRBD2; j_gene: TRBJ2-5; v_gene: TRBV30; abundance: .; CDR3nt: TGTGCCTGGAGTGAAGCGGGAGGCCTCCAAGAGACCCAGTACTTC; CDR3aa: CAWSEAGGLQETQYF
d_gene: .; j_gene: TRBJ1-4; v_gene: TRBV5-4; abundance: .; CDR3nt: TGTGCCAGCAGCTTGATGGAGGGGTATGCAACTGGTGAAAAACTGTTTTTT; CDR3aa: CASSLMEGYATGEKLFF
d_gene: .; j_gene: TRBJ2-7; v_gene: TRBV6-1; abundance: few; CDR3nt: TGTGCCAGCAGTGAAGGAGTCTGGGGGGGGCAGCCGGAGCAGTACTTC; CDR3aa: CASSEGVWGGQPEQYF
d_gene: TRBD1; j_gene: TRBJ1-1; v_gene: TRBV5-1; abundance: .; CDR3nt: TGCGCCAGCAGTTCAACAGGGGGACAGGGTACTGAAGCTTTCTTT; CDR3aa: CASSSTGGQGTEAFF
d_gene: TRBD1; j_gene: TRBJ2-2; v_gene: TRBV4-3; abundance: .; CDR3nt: TGCGCCAGCAGCCAAGATGCGGCCGGGACAGGGGGGCCCACCGGGGAGCTGTTTTTT; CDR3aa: CASSQDAAGTGGPTGELFF
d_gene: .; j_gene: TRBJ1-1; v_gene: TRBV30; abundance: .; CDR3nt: TGTGCCTGGAGCGCCGTGTTAGCCCGGGAAGCTTTCTTT; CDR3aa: CAWSAVLAREAFF
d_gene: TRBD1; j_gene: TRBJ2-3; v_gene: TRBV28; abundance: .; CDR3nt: TGTGCGACGGCTATGAGACAGGGGGTCACAGATACGCAGTATTTT; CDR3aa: CATAMRQGVTDTQYF
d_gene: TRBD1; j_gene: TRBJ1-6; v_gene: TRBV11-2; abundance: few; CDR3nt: TGTGCCAGCAGCTTAGCGGGGACAGGCTATAATTCACCCCTCCACTTT; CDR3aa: CASSLAGTGYNSPLHF
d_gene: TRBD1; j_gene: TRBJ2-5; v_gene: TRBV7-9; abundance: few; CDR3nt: TGTGCCAGCAGCTTAGGAGGGGGCGCAAGGCCAGAGACCCAGTACTTC; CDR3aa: CASSLGGGARPETQYF
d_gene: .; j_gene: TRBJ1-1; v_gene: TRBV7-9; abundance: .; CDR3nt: TGTGCCAGCAGCTTAGTCTGGAACACTGAAGCTTTCTTT; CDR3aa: CASSLVWNTEAFF
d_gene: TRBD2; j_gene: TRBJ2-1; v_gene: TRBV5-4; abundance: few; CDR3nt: TGTGCCAGCAGCAATGGACCCGGGGCTAGCGGGAGGGCGAGGTACAATGAGCAGTTCTTC; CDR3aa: CASSNGPGASGRARYNEQFF
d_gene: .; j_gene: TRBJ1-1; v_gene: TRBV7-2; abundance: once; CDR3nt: TGTGCCAGCAGCTTAGATCGGGGATTTGAAGCTTTCTTT; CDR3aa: CASSLDRGFEAFF
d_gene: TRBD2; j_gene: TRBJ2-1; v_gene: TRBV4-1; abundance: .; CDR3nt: TGCGCCAGCAGCCAAGGTCAAGGCGGGAGACTGGGGGATGAGCAGTTCTTC; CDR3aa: CASSQGQGGRLGDEQFF
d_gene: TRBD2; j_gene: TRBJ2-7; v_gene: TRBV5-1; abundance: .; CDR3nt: TGCGCCAGCCGAGCCGGGGGGGGGTACGAGCAGTACTTC; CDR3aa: CASRAGGGYEQYF
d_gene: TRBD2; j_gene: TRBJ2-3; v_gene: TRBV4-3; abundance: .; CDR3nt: TGCGCCAGCAGCCAGACTAGCGGGATCACAGATACGCAGTATTTT; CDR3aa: CASSQTSGITDTQYF
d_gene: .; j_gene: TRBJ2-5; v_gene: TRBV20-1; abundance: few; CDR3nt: TGCAGTGCCCCCGTCGGGGAGACCCAGTACTTC; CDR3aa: CSAPVGETQYF
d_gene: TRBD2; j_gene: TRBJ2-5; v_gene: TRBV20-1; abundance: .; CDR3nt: TGCAGTGCCGGGGGAGGGGAGGCCCAGTACTTC; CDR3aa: CSAGGGEAQYF
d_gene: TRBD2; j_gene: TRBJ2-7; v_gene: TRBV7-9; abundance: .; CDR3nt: TGTGCCAGCAGCTTCTGGACTAGCGGGAGTGGTGAGCAGTACTTC; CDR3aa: CASSFWTSGSGEQYF
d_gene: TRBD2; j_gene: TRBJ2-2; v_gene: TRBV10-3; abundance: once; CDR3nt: TGTGCCATTCCAAAACCGGGGCTAGCGGGAGTTCGTGGCACCGGGGAGCTGTTTTTT; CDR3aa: CAIPKPGLAGVRGTGELFF
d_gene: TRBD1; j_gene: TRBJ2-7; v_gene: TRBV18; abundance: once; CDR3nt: TGTGCCAGCTCACCATACGGGACAGGGGGCTACGAGCAGTACTTC; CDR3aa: CASSPYGTGGYEQYF
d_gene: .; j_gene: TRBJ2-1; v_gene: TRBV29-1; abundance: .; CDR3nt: TGCAGCGTTGAAGAGGCGGGCATAAAAGATAGCTCCTACAATGAGCAGTTCTTC; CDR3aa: CSVEEAGIKDSSYNEQFF
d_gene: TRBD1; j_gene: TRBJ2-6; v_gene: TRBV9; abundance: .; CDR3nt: TGTGCCAGCAGCGTAGTGGGGGACAGGGCTTCTGGGGCCAACGTCCTGACTTTC; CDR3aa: CASSVVGDRASGANVLTF
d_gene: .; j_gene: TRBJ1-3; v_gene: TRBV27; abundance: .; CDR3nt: TGTGCCAGCAGTTTTTTGGCCGGAAACACCATATATTTT; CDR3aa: CASSFLAGNTIYF
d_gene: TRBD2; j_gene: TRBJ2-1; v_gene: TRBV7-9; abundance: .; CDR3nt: TGTGCCAGCAGCTTAATGGGACTAGACGGTGAGCAGTTCTTC; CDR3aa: CASSLMGLDGEQFF
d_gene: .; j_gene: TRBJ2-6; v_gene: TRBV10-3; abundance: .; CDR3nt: TGTGCCATCAGTGAGTCGCTCGGAGGCTCTGGGGCCAACGTCCTGACTTTC; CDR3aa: CAISESLGGSGANVLTF
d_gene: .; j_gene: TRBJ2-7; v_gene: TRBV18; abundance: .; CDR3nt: TGTGCCAGCTCACCACCGGGCAACTCCTACGAGCAGTACTTC; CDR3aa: CASSPPGNSYEQYF
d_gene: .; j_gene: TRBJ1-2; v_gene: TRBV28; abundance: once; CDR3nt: TGTGCCAGCAGTTTTTCAGGAACTAACTATGGCTACACCTTC; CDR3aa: CASSFSGTNYGYTF
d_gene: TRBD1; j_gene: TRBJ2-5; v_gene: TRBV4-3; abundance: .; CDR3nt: TGCGCCAGCAGCCAAGTTTGGACAGGGGCAGAGACCCAGTACTTC; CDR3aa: CASSQVWTGAETQYF
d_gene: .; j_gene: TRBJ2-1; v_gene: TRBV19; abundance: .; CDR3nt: TGTGCCAGTACGCCCGGAGCAGTGAGCTCCTACAATGAGCAGTTCTTC; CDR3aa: CASTPGAVSSYNEQFF
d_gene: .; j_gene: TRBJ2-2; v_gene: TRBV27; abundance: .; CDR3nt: TGTGCCAGCAGTTTGGCAGGGAGGTATGTCGGGGAGCTGTTTTTT; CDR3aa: CASSLAGRYVGELFF
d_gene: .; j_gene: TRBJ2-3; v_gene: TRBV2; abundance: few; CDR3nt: TGTGCCAGCAGTGGAGGAGGCACAGATACGCAGTATTTT; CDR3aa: CASSGGGTDTQYF
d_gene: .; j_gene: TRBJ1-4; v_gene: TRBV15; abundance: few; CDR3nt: TGTGCCACCAGCAGACTAATATCGGAAAAACTGTTTTTT; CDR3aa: CATSRLISEKLFF
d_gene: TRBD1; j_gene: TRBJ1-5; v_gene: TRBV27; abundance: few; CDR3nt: TGTGCCAGCAGCCGTACGACAGGGAATCAGCCCCAGCATTTT; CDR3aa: CASSRTTGNQPQHF
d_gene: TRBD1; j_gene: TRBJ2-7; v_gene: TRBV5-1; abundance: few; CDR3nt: TGCGCCAGCAGCATACTGATGGGGGGACAGGGGACCTACTCCTACGAGCAGTACTTC; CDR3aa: CASSILMGGQGTYSYEQYF
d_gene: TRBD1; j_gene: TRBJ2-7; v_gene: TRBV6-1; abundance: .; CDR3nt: TGTGCCAGCAGTGGTTCAGGACAGGGGATTTACGAGCAGTACTTC; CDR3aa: CASSGSGQGIYEQYF
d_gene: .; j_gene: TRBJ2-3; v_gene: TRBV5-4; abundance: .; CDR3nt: TGTGCCAGCGGGATTCCGAGGGGGAGCACAGATACGCAGTATTTT; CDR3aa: CASGIPRGSTDTQYF
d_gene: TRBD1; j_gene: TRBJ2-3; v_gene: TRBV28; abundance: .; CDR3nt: TGTGCCAGCAGCTTCAGACAGGGGGCCAGACCAGATACGCAGTATTTT; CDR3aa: CASSFRQGARPDTQYF
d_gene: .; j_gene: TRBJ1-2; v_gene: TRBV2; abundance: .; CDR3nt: TGTGCCAGCAGTGAAACTAGCGGAGGGAACTATGGCTACACCTTC; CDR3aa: CASSETSGGNYGYTF
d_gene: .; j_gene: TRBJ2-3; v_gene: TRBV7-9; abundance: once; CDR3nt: TGTGCCAGCAGCTCCCTTCCCAGGGGGGCAGGAGATACGCAGTATTTT; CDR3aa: CASSSLPRGAGDTQYF
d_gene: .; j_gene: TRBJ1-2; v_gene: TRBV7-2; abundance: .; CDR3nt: TGTGCCAGCAGCCAAGGAGCCTATGGCTACACCTTC; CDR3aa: CASSQGAYGYTF
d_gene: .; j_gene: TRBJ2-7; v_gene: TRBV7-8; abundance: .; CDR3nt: TGTGCCAGCAGCAAACCAGGGGGGTTGGACTCCTACGAGCAGTACTTC; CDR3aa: CASSKPGGLDSYEQYF
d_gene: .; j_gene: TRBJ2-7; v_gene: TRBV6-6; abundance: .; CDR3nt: TGTGCCACCTATAACAGGGACGAGCAGTACTTC; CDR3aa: CATYNRDEQYF
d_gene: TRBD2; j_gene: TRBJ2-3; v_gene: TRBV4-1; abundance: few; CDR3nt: TGCGCCAGCAGCCCCCAGGCGGGGGCAGATACGCAGTATTTT; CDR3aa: CASSPQAGADTQYF
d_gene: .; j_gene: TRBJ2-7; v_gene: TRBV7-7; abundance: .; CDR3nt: TGTGCCAGCAGCTTAGCTGTCAACTACGAGCAGTACTTC; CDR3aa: CASSLAVNYEQYF
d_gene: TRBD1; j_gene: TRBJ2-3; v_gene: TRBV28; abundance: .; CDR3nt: TGTGCCAGCAGGGACAGGAAAGGGGCCACAGATACGCAGTATTTT; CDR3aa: CASRDRKGATDTQYF
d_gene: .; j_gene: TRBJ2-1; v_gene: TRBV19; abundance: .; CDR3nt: TGTGCCAGTAGTATCGTATGGGGCCCACCCGGCAATGAGCAGTTCTTC; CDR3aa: CASSIVWGPPGNEQFF
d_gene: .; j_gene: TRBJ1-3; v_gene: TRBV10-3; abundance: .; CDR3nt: TGTGCCATCAGTGAGCTCAGGGTTGCCGGCATCTCTGGAAACACCATATATTTT; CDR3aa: CAISELRVAGISGNTIYF